The text below deals with one T cell receptor beta chain. Among Cohort 3 donors, those recovered had two negative PCRs, clearance, or symptom resolution. Germline assignment: CDR1 SGHTA and CDR2 FQGNSA. The CDR3 is 13 amino acids. Trimming removed 3 bases from V and 7 bases from J, with 10 bases in between. The sample comes from a study of blood T cell repertoires in COVID-19. Produced via immunoSEQ multiplex PCR; TCRdb's table is partial and in-frame only. The sample carries 450,000 to 600,000 clones, about 85% recorded once. Sequences were obtained from PBMCs or T cells enriched from blood (not recorded which). The chain employs TRBV7-2 and TRBJ1-5, with unresolved D. The clonotype was recovered from a young woman who had recovered from COVID-19. The CDR3 loop reads CASSLGSEQPQHF. The CDR3 DNA reads as TGTGCCAGCAGCTTGGGGAGTGAGCAGCCCCAGCATTTT. Drawing the rest from reference TRBV7-2 and TRBJ1-5, the complete variable domain is GAGVSQSPSNKVTEKGKDVELRCDPISGHTALYWYRQSLGQGLEFLIYFQGNSAPDKSGLPSDRFSAERTGGSVSTLTIQRTQQEDSAVYLCASSLGSEQPQHFGDGTRLSIL.